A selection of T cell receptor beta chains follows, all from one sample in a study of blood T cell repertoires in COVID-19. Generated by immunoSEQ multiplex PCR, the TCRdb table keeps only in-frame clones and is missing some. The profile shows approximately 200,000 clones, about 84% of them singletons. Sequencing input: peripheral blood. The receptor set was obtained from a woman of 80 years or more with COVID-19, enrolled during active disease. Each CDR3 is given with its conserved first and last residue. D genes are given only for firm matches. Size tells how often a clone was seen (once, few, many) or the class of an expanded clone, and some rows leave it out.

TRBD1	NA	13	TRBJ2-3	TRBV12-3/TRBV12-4	TGTGCCAGCAACAGACAGGGGACAGATACGCAGTATTTT	CASNRQGTDTQYF
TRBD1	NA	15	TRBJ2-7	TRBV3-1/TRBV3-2	TGTGCCAGCAGCCAGGGGACAGGAGGGACCTACGAGCAGTACTTC	CASSQGTGGTYEQYF
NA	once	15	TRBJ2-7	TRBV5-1	TGCGCCAGCAGCTTGACAGCGACCCAGGGGATCGAGCAGTACTTC	CASSLTATQGIEQYF
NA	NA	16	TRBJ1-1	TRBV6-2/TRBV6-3	TGTGCCAGCAGTTACCTCAGGGCTCTGGGTCGCACTGAAGCTTTCTTT	CASSYLRALGRTEAFF
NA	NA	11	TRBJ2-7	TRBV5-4	TGTGCCAGCAGCACAGGGAACGAGCAGTACTTC	CASSTGNEQYF
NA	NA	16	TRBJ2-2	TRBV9	TGTGCCAGCAGCGTAGCACCACTAGCGAACACCGGGGAGCTGTTTTTT	CASSVAPLANTGELFF
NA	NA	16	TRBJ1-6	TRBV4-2	TGTGCCAGCAGCCAATCTCCTGGACAGAATAATTCACCCCTCCACTTT	CASSQSPGQNNSPLHF
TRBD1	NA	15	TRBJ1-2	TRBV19	TGTGCCAGTAGTATAGATCTGACAGGGAGTACCGGCTACACCTTC	CASSIDLTGSTGYTF
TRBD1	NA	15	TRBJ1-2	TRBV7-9	TGTGCCAGCAGCACTTCACAGGGGCGCTACTATGGCTACACCTTC	CASSTSQGRYYGYTF
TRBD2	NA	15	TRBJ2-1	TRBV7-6	TGTGCCAGCAGCTCCCCGGGACTGGGGGGGGATGAGCAGTTCTTC	CASSSPGLGGDEQFF
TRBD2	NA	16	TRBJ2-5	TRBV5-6	TGTGCCAGCAGCACCGAGACTAGCGGGGTACAAGAGACCCAGTACTTC	CASSTETSGVQETQYF
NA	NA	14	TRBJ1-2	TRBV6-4	TGTGCCAGCAGTGACTCTCAGGGGCCCTATGGCTACACCTTC	CASSDSQGPYGYTF
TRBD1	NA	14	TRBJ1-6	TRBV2	TGTGCCAGCAGTGCTCGACAGGGCCGTTCACCCCTCCACTTT	CASSARQGRSPLHF
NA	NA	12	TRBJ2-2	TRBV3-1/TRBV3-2	TGTGCCAGCAGCCCTCGGGCCGGGGAGCTGTTTTTT	CASSPRAGELFF
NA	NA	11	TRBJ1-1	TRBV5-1	TGCGCCAGCAGCTTGGAAGAGGAAGCTTTCTTT	CASSLEEEAFF
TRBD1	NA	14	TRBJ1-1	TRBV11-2	TGTGCCAGCAGCTTAGTACAGGGGGGCACTGAAGCTTTCTTT	CASSLVQGGTEAFF